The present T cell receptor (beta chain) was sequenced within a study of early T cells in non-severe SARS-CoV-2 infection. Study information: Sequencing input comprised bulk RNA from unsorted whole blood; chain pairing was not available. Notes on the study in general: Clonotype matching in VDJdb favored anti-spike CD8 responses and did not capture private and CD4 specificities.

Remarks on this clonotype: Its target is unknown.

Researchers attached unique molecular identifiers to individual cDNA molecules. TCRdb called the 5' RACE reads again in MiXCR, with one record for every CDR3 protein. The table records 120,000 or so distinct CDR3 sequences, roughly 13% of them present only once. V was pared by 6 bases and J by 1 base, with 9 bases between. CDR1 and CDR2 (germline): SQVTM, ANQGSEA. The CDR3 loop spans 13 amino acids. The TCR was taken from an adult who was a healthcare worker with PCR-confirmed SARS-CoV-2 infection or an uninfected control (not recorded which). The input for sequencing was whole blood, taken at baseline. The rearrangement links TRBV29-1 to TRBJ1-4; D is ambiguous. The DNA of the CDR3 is TGCAGCGTGAAGGCTGGAACTAATGAAAAACTGTTTTTT. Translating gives CSVKAGTNEKLFF.